This T cell receptor beta chain was identified in a study of post-analysis software for immune sequencing data. About the research overall: There were relapsing-remitting, secondary progressive and progressive-relapsing multiple sclerosis among the disease courses included. General study findings and limits: F measure showed strong co-clustering of same-batch samples. A significant reduction in normalized Chao1 diversity was observed in multiple sclerosis patients versus controls. There were five TRBV segments more frequent in patients than controls, and TRBV5-6, TRBV5-1 and TRBV20-1 were among them.

Presence of unique molecular identifiers characterized the TCR beta cDNA libraries. TCRdb re-analysed the PCR reads in MiXCR, keeping a single row per CDR3 protein. This sample has roughly 400,000 distinct CDR3 sequences, with about 39% found just once. This clonotype was counted only a few times. Its antigen is not known. J gave up 2 bases and V 1 base, and 10 bases lay outside the gene matches. The V gene's germline CDR1 is SGHRS and CDR2 YFSETQ. This CDR3 contains 17 residues. The chain recombines TRBV5-1 with TRBJ2-7; TRBD2 agrees at 9 bases. The TCR originated in a girl aged 2 to 10 with multiple sclerosis. The sample taken for sequencing was blood. CDR3 sequence: CASSLIVASGNTYEQYF. CDR3 in DNA: TGCGCCAGCAGCTTGATAGTCGCTAGCGGGAATACCTACGAGCAGTACTTC.